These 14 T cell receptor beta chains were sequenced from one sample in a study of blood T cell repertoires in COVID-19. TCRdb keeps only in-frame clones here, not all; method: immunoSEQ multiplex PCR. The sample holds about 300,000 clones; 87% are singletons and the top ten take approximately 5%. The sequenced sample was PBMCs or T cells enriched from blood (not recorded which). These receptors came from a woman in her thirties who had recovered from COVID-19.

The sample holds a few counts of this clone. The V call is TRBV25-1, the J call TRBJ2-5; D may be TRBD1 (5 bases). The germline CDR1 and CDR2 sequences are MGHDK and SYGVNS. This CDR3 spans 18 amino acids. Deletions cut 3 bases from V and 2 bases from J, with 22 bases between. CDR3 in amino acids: CASSDRTHWALGQETQYF. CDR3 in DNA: TGTGCCAGCAGTGACCGGACACATTGGGCATTGGGTCAAGAGACCCAGTACTTC.

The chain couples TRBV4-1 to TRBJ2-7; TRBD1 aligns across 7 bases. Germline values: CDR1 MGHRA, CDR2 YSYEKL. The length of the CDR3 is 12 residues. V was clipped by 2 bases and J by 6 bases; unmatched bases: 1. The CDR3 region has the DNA TGCGCCAGCAGCCAACCAGGGGGCGAGCAGTACTTC. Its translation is CASSQPGGEQYF.

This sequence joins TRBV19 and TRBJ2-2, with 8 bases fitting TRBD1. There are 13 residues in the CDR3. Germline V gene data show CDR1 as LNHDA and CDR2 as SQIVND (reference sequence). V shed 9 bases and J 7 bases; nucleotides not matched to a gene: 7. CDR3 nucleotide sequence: TGTGCCAGCAAGACAGGGGTTTACGGGGAGCTGTTTTTT. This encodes CASKTGVYGELFF.

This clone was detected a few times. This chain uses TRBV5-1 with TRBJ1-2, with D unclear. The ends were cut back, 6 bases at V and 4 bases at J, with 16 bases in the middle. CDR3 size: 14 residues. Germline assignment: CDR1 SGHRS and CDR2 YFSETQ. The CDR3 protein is CASKVSEGPYGYTF. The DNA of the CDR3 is TGCGCCAGCAAGGTCTCGGAGGGCCCCTATGGCTACACCTTC.

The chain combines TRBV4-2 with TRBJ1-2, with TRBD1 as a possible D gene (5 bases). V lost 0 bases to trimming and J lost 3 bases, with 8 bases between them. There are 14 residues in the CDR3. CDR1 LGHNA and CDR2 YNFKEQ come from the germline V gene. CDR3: CASSQEGGDYGYTF. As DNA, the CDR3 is TGTGCCAGCAGCCAAGAGGGGGGGGACTATGGCTACACCTTC.

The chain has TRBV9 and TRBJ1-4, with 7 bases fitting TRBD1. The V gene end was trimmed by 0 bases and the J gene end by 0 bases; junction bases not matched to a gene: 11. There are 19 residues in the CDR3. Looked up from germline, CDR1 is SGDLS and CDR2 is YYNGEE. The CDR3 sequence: CASSVAPGQDYATNEKLFF. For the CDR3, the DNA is TGTGCCAGCAGCGTAGCCCCCGGACAGGATTATGCAACTAATGAAAAACTGTTTTTT.

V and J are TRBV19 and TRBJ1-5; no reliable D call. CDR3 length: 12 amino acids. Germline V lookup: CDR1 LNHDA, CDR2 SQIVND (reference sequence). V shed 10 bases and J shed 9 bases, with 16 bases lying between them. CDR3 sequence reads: CAIGQEVGPQHF. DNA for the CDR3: TGTGCCATTGGGCAGGAGGTAGGGCCCCAGCATTTT.

The DNA for the CDR3 is TGTGCCTGGAGCCGTGGTGGAGGAAACTCTGGAAACACCATATATTTT. Its translation: CAWSRGGGNSGNTIYF. The genes are TRBV30 and TRBJ1-3; no clear D gene. V gave up 3 bases and J gave up 0 bases, with 15 bases separating them. The germline gives CDR1 GTSNPN, CDR2 SVGIG (reference sequence). The CDR3 is 16 residues long.

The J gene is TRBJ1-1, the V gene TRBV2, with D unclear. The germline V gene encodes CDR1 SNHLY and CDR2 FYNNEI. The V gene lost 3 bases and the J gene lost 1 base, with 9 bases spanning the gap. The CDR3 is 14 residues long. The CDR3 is CASSEPWANTEAFF. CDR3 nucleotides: TGTGCCAGCAGTGAGCCTTGGGCGAACACTGAAGCTTTCTTT.

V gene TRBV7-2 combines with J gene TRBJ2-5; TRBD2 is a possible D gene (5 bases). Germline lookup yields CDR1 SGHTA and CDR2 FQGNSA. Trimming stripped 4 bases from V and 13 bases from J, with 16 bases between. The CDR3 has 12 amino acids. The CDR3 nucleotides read TGTGCCAGCAGCTCCCCGGCCGAGAGGGTGTACTTC. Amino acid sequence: CASSSPAERVYF.

The CDR3 here is CASSIPRQTSNQPQHF. Written as DNA, the CDR3 is TGTGCCAGTAGTATTCCCCGACAGACTAGCAATCAGCCCCAGCATTTT. The rearrangement links TRBV19 to TRBJ1-5; tentative D call: TRBD1 (5 bases). V was clipped by 3 bases and J by 0 bases, with 12 bases between them. Germline-derived CDR1 and CDR2 are LNHDA and SQIVND (reference sequence). The CDR3 extends over 16 amino acids.

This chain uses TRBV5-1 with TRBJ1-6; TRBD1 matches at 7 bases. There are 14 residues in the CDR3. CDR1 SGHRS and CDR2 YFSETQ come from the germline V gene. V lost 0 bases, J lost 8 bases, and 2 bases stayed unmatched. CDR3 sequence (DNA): TGCGCCAGCAGCTTGGGACAGGGAGATTCACCCCTCCACTTT. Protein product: CASSLGQGDSPLHF.

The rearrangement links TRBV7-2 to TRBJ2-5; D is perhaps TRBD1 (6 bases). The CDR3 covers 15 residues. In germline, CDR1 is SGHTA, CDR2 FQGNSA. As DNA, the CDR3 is TGTGCTACATCCCTACAGGGAATATACCAAGAGACCCAGTACTTC. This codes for CATSLQGIYQETQYF.

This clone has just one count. CDR3 in amino acids: CASSLQIQETQYF. The CDR3, as DNA: TGTGCCAGCAGCCTACAGATCCAAGAGACCCAGTACTTC. V is TRBV7-9 and J is TRBJ2-5, with unresolved D. Germline V gives CDR1 SEHNR, CDR2 FQNEAQ (reference sequence). V was shortened by 5 bases and J by 1 base, with 8 bases between the two germline ends. The CDR3 loop spans 13 amino acids.